Listed here are 20 T cell receptor beta chains from one sample, sequenced in a study of OX40 agonist ivuxolimab in advanced cancers. Generated by immunoSEQ multiplex PCR, the TCRdb table keeps only in-frame clones and is missing some. The repertoire holds 60,000 to 90,000 clones, with around 82% as singletons. The sequencing here drew on CD4+ or CD8+ T cells sorted from blood, taken in a trial of the OX40 agonist ivuxolimab. Receptors were obtained from an adult with an advanced solid tumor such as melanoma, head and neck, liver or kidney cancer.

V gene TRBV7-8 combines with J gene TRBJ1-3; D not resolved. Trimming cost V 1 base and J 3 bases, with 10 bases left between them. The germline V gene has CDR1 SGHVS and CDR2 FQNEAQ. The CDR3 totals 15 residues. In nucleotides, the CDR3 is TGTGCCAGCAGCTTAGTTGCGGGGAATGGAAACACCATATATTTT. Amino acids: CASSLVAGNGNTIYF. The variable domain in full, completed from reference TRBV7-8 and TRBJ1-3, reads GAGVSQSPRYKVAKRGQDVALRCDPISGHVSLFWYQQALGQGPEFLTYFQNEAQLDKSGLPSDRFFAERPEGSVSTLKIQRTQQEDSAVYLCASSLVAGNGNTIYFGEGSWLTVV.

This chain links TRBV6-6 with TRBJ2-2; 7 bases line up with TRBD1. Trimming took 1 base from V and 6 from J; bases not matched to a gene: 2. From germline, CDR1 is MNHNY and CDR2 SVGAGI (reference sequence). The length of the CDR3 is 14 residues. The CDR3 DNA follows: TGTGCCAGCAGTTACTACAGGGGACCCGGGGAGCTGTTTTTT. Translated: CASSYYRGPGELFF.

This clone was seen once. V is TRBV5-8 and J is TRBJ2-2; D possibly corresponds to TRBD2 (5 bases). Germline V gene data show CDR1 as SGHTS and CDR2 as YDEGEE. The CDR3 runs to 12 residues. Trimming stripped 2 bases from V and 6 bases from J, with 5 bases between. CDR3 bases: TGTGCCAGCAGCTTCGGGGCCGGGGAGCTGTTTTTT. Its protein is CASSFGAGELFF. The whole variable domain, remainder taken from reference TRBV5-8 and TRBJ2-2, is EAGVTQSPTHLIKTRGQQATLRCSPISGHTSVYWYQQALGLGLQFLLWYDEGEERNRGNFPPRFSGRQFPNYSSELNVNALELEDSALYLCASSFGAGELFFGEGSRLTVL.

The chain has TRBV5-1 and TRBJ2-5, with D possibly being TRBD2 (6 bases). Germline CDR1 is SGHRS and CDR2 is YFSETQ. With 4 bases removed from V and 0 bases from J, the gap between germline ends came to 10 bases. The length of the CDR3 is 14 residues. Here the CDR3 DNA reads TGCGCCAGCAGCACCGGAGGGTACCAAGAGACCCAGTACTTC. Protein product: CASSTGGYQETQYF.

This chain uses TRBV15 with TRBJ2-5; possible D gene TRBD2, 5 bases. The CDR3 sequence is 17 residues long. CDR1 LNHNV and CDR2 YYDKDF come from the germline V gene (reference sequence). V lost 0 bases and J lost 2, with 16 bases in between. The CDR3 DNA reads as TGTGCCACCAGCAGAGAGAAGAGGGCGAGAGGGCAAGAGACCCAGTACTTC. Translating it yields CATSREKRARGQETQYF. The full variable domain, with the rest looked up from reference TRBV15 and TRBJ2-5, is DAMVIQNPRYQVTQFGKPVTLSCSQTLNHNVMYWYQQKSSQAPKLLFHYYDKDFNNEADTPDNFQSRRPNTSFCFLDIRSPGLGDTAMYLCATSREKRARGQETQYFGPGTRLLVL.

This chain uses TRBV6-5 with TRBJ2-1, with 7 bases aligning to TRBD2. Germline loops: CDR1 MNHEY, CDR2 SVGAGI. V shed 8 bases, J shed 3 bases, and the junction held 10 bases outside the gene matches. This CDR3 is built from 15 residues. The CDR3 spells CASSLGGSLYNEQFF. The CDR3 bases are TGTGCCAGCTCTCTGGGGGGGTCGCTCTACAATGAGCAGTTCTTC.

The V and J genes are TRBV5-6 and TRBJ1-2, with a tentative D call TRBD1 (5 bases). V shed 0 bases and J shed 6 bases, with 12 bases lying between them. Per germline, CDR1 SGHDT and CDR2 YYEEEE. The CDR3 contains 14 residues. This CDR3 reads CASSLDPRENGYTF. In DNA, the CDR3 is TGTGCCAGCAGCTTGGATCCCAGGGAAAATGGCTACACCTTC.

This chain joins TRBV9 and TRBJ2-5; TRBD2 agrees at 10 bases. Trimming at V came to 2 bases and at J to 5 bases, leaving 6 bases not matched to a gene. The CDR3 sequence is 15 residues long. Germline V lookup: CDR1 SGDLS, CDR2 YYNGEE. CDR3 bases: TGTGCCAGCAGCGTCTCAGCGGGGGGGCTTGAGACCCAGTACTTC. It yields the protein CASSVSAGGLETQYF.

This chain joins TRBV12-2 and TRBJ2-1. TRBV12-2 is a pseudogene segment. This CDR3 region has 16 residues. This chain's CDR3 is CASRLASHNLYNEQFF. CDR3 DNA: TGTGCAAGTCGCTTAGCCAGCCACAACCTCTACAATGAGCAGTTCTTC.

The J gene is TRBJ2-1, the V gene TRBV4-1, with 7 bases fitting TRBD2. This CDR3 contains 15 residues. Germline V gene sequence: CDR1 MGHRA, CDR2 YSYEKL. V lost 4 bases to trimming and J lost 7 bases; unmatched junction nucleotides: 10. For the CDR3, the DNA is TGCGCCAGCAGCCCCCCGGGGAGGGCTTGGAATGAGCAGTTCTTC. It translates to CASSPPGRAWNEQFF.

This clone was observed a few times. This chain links TRBV5-4 with TRBJ1-1; possibly TRBD1 for D (5 bases). The V end lost 4 bases, the J end lost 0 bases, and 13 bases lay between the germline ends. Germline loops: CDR1 SGHNT, CDR2 YYREEE (reference sequence). The CDR3 extends over 15 amino acids. The CDR3 DNA reads as TGTGCCAGCAGCCGGGGCCTGGGGATGAACACTGAAGCTTTCTTT. This codes for CASSRGLGMNTEAFF.

The rearrangement links TRBV7-6 to TRBJ2-6; D may be TRBD1 (5 bases). V lost 2 bases and J lost 0, with 17 bases in between. CDR1 and CDR2 (germline): SGHVS, FNYEAQ. The CDR3 has 19 amino acids. The CDR3 DNA reads as TGTGCCAGCAGCTTATTACCTCAGGGCTCAACCTCTGGGGCCAACGTCCTGACTTTC. Translation gives CASSLLPQGSTSGANVLTF.

The rearrangement links TRBV2 to TRBJ1-2, with D uncertain. Germline assignment: CDR1 SNHLY and CDR2 FYNNEI. This CDR3 is 12 amino acids long. Trimming shortened V by 8 bases and J by 2 bases, and 9 bases separated the two germline ends. The CDR3 nucleotides are TGTGCCAGCGGGGAAAGAAACTATGGCTACACCTTC. The encoded protein is CASGERNYGYTF. Using reference TRBV2 and TRBJ1-2 for the parts outside the CDR3, the full variable domain is EPEVTQTPSHQVTQMGQEVILRCVPISNHLYFYWYRQILGQKVEFLVSFYNNEISEKSEIFDDQFSVERPDGSNFTLKIRSTKLEDSAMYFCASGERNYGYTFGSGTRLTVV.

This chain connects TRBV7-2 to TRBJ2-3, with a tentative D call TRBD1 (5 bases). The V gene lost 2 bases and the J gene lost 1 base, with 16 bases spanning the gap. Germline-derived CDR1 and CDR2 are SGHTA and FQGNSA. This CDR3 contains 17 residues. The DNA of the CDR3 is TGTGCCAGCAGCTTAAATGGTCGCAGGGTCGGCACAGATACGCAGTATTTT. It specifies CASSLNGRRVGTDTQYF.

This chain uses TRBV10-3 with TRBJ1-3; D may be TRBD1 (5 bases). The CDR3 consists of 14 residues. Germline loops: CDR1 ENHRY, CDR2 SYGVKD. Trimming shortened V by 4 bases and J by 2 bases, and 9 bases separated the two germline ends. In nucleotides, the CDR3 is TGTGCCATCAGTGGGGACCTGGCTGGAAACACCATATATTTT. Protein sequence: CAISGDLAGNTIYF.

This clone was picked up a small number of times. The V call is TRBV19, the J call TRBJ1-2, with 8 positions matching TRBD1. The CDR3 has 13 amino acids. Trimming removed 5 bases from V and 9 bases from J; junction bases left unmatched: 8. Germline lookup yields CDR1 LNHDA and CDR2 SQIVND (reference sequence). Written as DNA, the CDR3 is TGTGCCAGTAGTGCGGACAGGGAGGCCAGCTACACCTTC. Its protein product is CASSADREASYTF.

J is TRBJ1-5 and V is TRBV30; D perhaps matches TRBD1 (6 bases). From germline, CDR1 is GTSNPN and CDR2 SVGIG (reference sequence). Trimming cost V 2 bases and J 3 bases, with 8 bases left between them. The CDR3 length is 13 residues. This chain's CDR3 is CAWSHRDNQPQHF. CDR3 nucleotide sequence: TGTGCCTGGAGTCACAGGGACAATCAGCCCCAGCATTTT. The variable domain in full, completed from reference TRBV30 and TRBJ1-5, reads SQTIHQWPATLVQPVGSPLSLECTVEGTSNPNLYWYRQAAGRGLQLLFYSVGIGQISSEVPQNLSASRPQDRQFILSSKKLLLSDSGFYLCAWSHRDNQPQHFGDGTRLSIL.

The CDR3 DNA reads TGCGCCAGCAGCAGTCGGGACAGGGCCGTTTCCTACGAGCAGTACTTC. Amino acid sequence: CASSSRDRAVSYEQYF. The gene calls are TRBV5-1 and TRBJ2-7; 9 bases match TRBD1. V trimming: 4 bases; J trimming: 1 base; junction bases outside the gene matches: 9. Germline CDR1 reads SGHRS; CDR2 reads YFSETQ. The CDR3 sequence is 16 residues long.

This sequence joins TRBV5-1 and TRBJ2-5; TRBD2 aligns across 8 bases. The assigned J gene may be wrong: the sequence end matches TRBJ2-7 better. From germline, CDR1 is SGHRS and CDR2 YFSETQ. The CDR3 runs to 16 residues. CDR3 coding DNA: TGCGCCAGCAGCCCCAGAGCGGGAGCGAACAACTACGAGCAGTACTTC. This gives the protein CASSPRAGANNYEQYF.

V is TRBV6-1 and J is TRBJ1-1; TRBD1 might be the D (5 bases). The CDR3 has 14 amino acids. V was pared by 7 bases and J by 5 bases, with 17 bases between. Germline V gene data show CDR1 as MNHNS and CDR2 as SASEGT. CDR3 region: CASTLPQGGTEAFF. The DNA of the CDR3 is TGTGCCAGCACTCTCCCCCAGGGAGGAACTGAAGCTTTCTTT.